Listed below are T cell receptor beta chains from one sample, sequenced in a study of regulatory T cells in long-lasting Graves disease. TCRdb fed the multiplex PCR reads into MiXCR, producing one record per CDR3 protein. The sample lists a few hundred thousand distinct CDR3 sequences, about a sixth occurring once. The data also belong to a second study, concerning T cells in Graves' hyperthyroidism and ophthalmopathy.

The material was peripheral blood mononuclear cells (PBMCs), obtained at new diagnosis, from a patient treated with antithyroid drugs. These receptors all come from a man aged 35 to 55 with Graves disease. CDR3s include the opening cysteine and the closing phenylalanine or tryptophan. A D gene is named only where the DNA matches it firmly. Size is stated for part of the rows, as once, few or many counts, or as a class when the clone is expanded.

>TRBJ2-3|TRBD1|TRBV24-1|many
TGTGCCACCAGTGATGACAGGGGATCGGGAGATACGCAGTATTTT
CATSDDRGSGDTQYF
>TRBJ2-1|TRBD1|TRBV10-3|few
TGTGCCATCAGTGAGTCGGCAGGGGGCTCCTACAATGAGCAGTTCTTC
CAISESAGGSYNEQFF
>TRBJ2-1|TRBD2|TRBV7-3|many
TGTGCCAGCAGCTCCCAGGCGGGGGGCGGGAATGAGCAGTTCTTC
CASSSQAGGGNEQFF
>TRBJ2-2|NA|TRBV5-4|NA
TGTGCCAGCAGCTTGAAACAGGCCTCGAACACCGGGGAGCTGTTTTTT
CASSLKQASNTGELFF
>TRBJ2-7|NA|TRBV4-2|NA
TGTGCCAGCAGCCAAAGCGGGCCCTCCTACGAGCAGTACTTC
CASSQSGPSYEQYF
>TRBJ2-1|TRBD2|TRBV7-7|once
TGTGCCAGCAGCTTGGGACTAGCGGGGGGGATGTTCTTC
CASSLGLAGGMFF
>TRBJ2-3|NA|TRBV5-1|NA
TGTGCCAGCAGCTTGGATTTTGGCACAGATACGCAGTATTTT
CASSLDFGTDTQYF
>TRBJ1-3|TRBD1|TRBV11-3|many
TGTGCCAGCAGCCAGGGGGGTTCTGGAAACACCATATATTTT
CASSQGGSGNTIYF
>TRBJ2-3|NA|TRBV14|NA
TGTGCCAGCAGCCAAGCACGGACGCCTCTGACTGATACGCAGTATTTT
CASSQARTPLTDTQYF
>TRBJ2-2|NA|TRBV24-1|many
TGTGCCACGCAACTTACAGGGCGTGGGGAGCTGTTTTTT
CATQLTGRGELFF
>TRBJ1-4|TRBD1|TRBV12-3/TRBV12-4|many
TGTGCCAGCAGCCCAGGCCCCACAGGGGGGAATGAAAAACTGTTTTTT
CASSPGPTGGNEKLFF
>TRBJ2-5|NA|TRBV5-1|few
TGCGCCAGCACCGCTGGGGGGATGATTCAAGAGACCCAGTACTTC
CASTAGGMIQETQYF
>TRBJ1-4|TRBD1|TRBV2|many
TGTGCCAGCAGAGAGGACAGGGGTGGCGAAAAACTGTTTTTT
CASREDRGGEKLFF
>TRBJ2-7|NA|TRBV30|many
TGTGCCTGGAATAGAGCCTCCTACGAGCAGTACTTC
CAWNRASYEQYF
>TRBJ2-2|NA|TRBV13|NA
TGTGCCAGCAGCTTAGTAGGGGTCAACACCGGGGAGCTGTTTTTT
CASSLVGVNTGELFF
>TRBJ2-1|NA|TRBV20-1|many
TGCAGTGCTAGAGTCCCGGGGGCGCGAGGAAATGAGCAGTTCTTC
CSARVPGARGNEQFF
>TRBJ1-4|NA|TRBV5-1|many
TGCGCCAGCAGCACCTATCCGGTTGCAACTAATGAAAAACTGTTTTTT
CASSTYPVATNEKLFF
>TRBJ2-7|NA|TRBV27|many
TGTGCCAGTCAACGGAGAGGGGTGTCCTACGAGCAGTACTTC
CASQRRGVSYEQYF
>TRBJ2-7|NA|TRBV27|many
TGTGCCAGCAGTCCCCGGATAACCAGCGAGCAGTACTTC
CASSPRITSEQYF
>TRBJ1-6|NA|TRBV2|many
TGTGCCAGCAGTGGCGCGCCGTACAGTTTAAGCCACTTT
CASSGAPYSLSHF
>TRBJ1-6|TRBD1|TRBV12-3/TRBV12-4|many
TGTGCCAGCAGTCGTTGGACAGGTCGTGGGGGTGGCTCACCCCTCCACTTT
CASSRWTGRGGGSPLHF
>TRBJ2-7|NA|TRBV28|many
TGTGCCAGCAGTTCACTGGACGAGCAGTACTTC
CASSSLDEQYF
>TRBJ2-3|NA|TRBV7-2|many
TGTGCCAGCAGCTCAAGCTACACAGATACGCAGTATTTT
CASSSSYTDTQYF
>TRBJ2-3|NA|TRBV5-1|few
TGCGCCAGCAGCTTTGGGGGGGCCGTCACAGATACGCAGTATTTT
CASSFGGAVTDTQYF
>TRBJ1-5|NA|TRBV4-3|NA
TGCGCCAGCAGCCAAGAAGGCAGTACGCAGCCCCAGCATTTT
CASSQEGSTQPQHF
>TRBJ1-1|NA|TRBV6-1|many
TGTGCCAGCAGTGAAATGGCGGTAGACATGAACACTGAAGCTTTCTTT
CASSEMAVDMNTEAFF
>TRBJ2-5|TRBD2|TRBV28|few
TGTACCAGCAGATCCCACGGGGGGATGGAGACCCAGTACTTC
CTSRSHGGMETQYF
>TRBJ1-1|NA|TRBV12-5|many
TGTGCTAGTGGTTTAGGGAGAACCCCTGAAGCTTTCTTT
CASGLGRTPEAFF
>TRBJ2-2|TRBD1|TRBV29-1|NA
TGCAGCGTTTCCACTGGAGGGACAGGGGCCGGGGAGCTGTTTTTT
CSVSTGGTGAGELFF
>TRBJ2-3|NA|TRBV18|many
TGTGCCAGCTCACCACCAAGCACAGATACGCAGTATTTT
CASSPPSTDTQYF
>TRBJ2-1|NA|TRBV7-2|few
TGTGCCAGCAGCCTAGACAGGAGCGCCTCCTACAATGAGCAGTTCTTC
CASSLDRSASYNEQFF
>TRBJ1-1|TRBD1|TRBV12-3/TRBV12-4|many
TGTGCCAGCATCCGGGACAGATCGAACACTGAAGCTTTCTTT
CASIRDRSNTEAFF
>TRBJ2-5|NA|TRBV11-2|many
TGTGCCAGCAGCCCGCGACTCGTCGCGGAGACCCAGTACTTC
CASSPRLVAETQYF
>TRBJ1-1|NA|TRBV4-2|many
TGTGCCAGCAGCCTGAGGGGCTCAGGTGAAGCTTTCTTT
CASSLRGSGEAFF
>TRBJ2-1|NA|TRBV29-1|many
TGCAGCGTTGAAGGGTCAGGCAAGAACTACAATGAGCAGTTCTTC
CSVEGSGKNYNEQFF
>TRBJ1-5|NA|TRBV27|many
TGTGCCAGCAGTTTAGGACAGCTCTCGCCCCAGCATTTT
CASSLGQLSPQHF
>TRBJ2-2|NA|TRBV5-1|many
TGCGCCAGCAGCCTCCCTCGGGTGGCGCCCCTCCGATCTAACACCGGGGAGCTGTTTTTT
CASSLPRVAPLRSNTGELFF
>TRBJ2-6|NA|TRBV14|NA
TGTGCCAGCAAACTTTCTGGGGCCAACGTCCTGACTTTC
CASKLSGANVLTF
>TRBJ2-3|NA|TRBV4-1|NA
TGCGCCAGCAGCCAAGAGGGCCAGCGGCTCACAGATACGCAGTATTTT
CASSQEGQRLTDTQYF
>TRBJ1-4|NA|TRBV5-1|many
TGCGCCAGCAGCTTAGGTGGGACGACTAATGAAAAACTGTTTTTT
CASSLGGTTNEKLFF
>TRBJ2-6|NA|TRBV20-1|many
TGCAGTGCCAAAACTCGGGACGGTTGGGCCAACGTCCTGACTTTC
CSAKTRDGWANVLTF
>TRBJ2-4|TRBD1|TRBV28|NA
TGTGCCAGCCCCCCAGGGGTAGGACAGGCGGACATTCAGTACTTC
CASPPGVGQADIQYF
>TRBJ1-4|NA|TRBV30|few
TGTGCCTGGAGTGCGTTGGATGGGGAAAAACTGTTTTTT
CAWSALDGEKLFF
>TRBJ1-6|NA|TRBV18|many
TGTGCCAGCTCACCAGGAGGGAGAGAATCACCCCTCCACTTT
CASSPGGRESPLHF
>TRBJ2-7|TRBD2|TRBV5-4|few
TGTGCCAGCAGCCAAGGACTAGCGGGGGGCCCTACCTACGAGCAGTACTTC
CASSQGLAGGPTYEQYF
>TRBJ2-7|TRBD1|TRBV2|many
TGTGCCAGCAGAGGGACAGTCTTCTACGAGCAGTACTTC
CASRGTVFYEQYF
>TRBJ2-7|NA|TRBV9|few
TGTGCCAGCAGCGCCTCGGGGGACAACGCCTACGAGCAGTACTTC
CASSASGDNAYEQYF
>TRBJ2-2|TRBD2|TRBV6-1|NA
TGTGCCAGCACCCGGCTAGCGGGCGGGGAGCTGTTTTTT
CASTRLAGGELFF
>TRBJ2-3|NA|TRBV30|NA
TGTGCCTGGGGTCTCGGCGGGGCCAATACGCAGTATTTT
CAWGLGGANTQYF
>TRBJ2-2|NA|TRBV11-3|many
TGTGCCAGCAGCTTATCCCTTAACTCCGGGGAGCTGTTTTTT
CASSLSLNSGELFF
>TRBJ2-1|TRBD2|TRBV13|many
TGTGCCAGCAGCGTGGGACTAGCGGGGGGGCTATTGTACAATGAGCAGTTCTTC
CASSVGLAGGLLYNEQFF